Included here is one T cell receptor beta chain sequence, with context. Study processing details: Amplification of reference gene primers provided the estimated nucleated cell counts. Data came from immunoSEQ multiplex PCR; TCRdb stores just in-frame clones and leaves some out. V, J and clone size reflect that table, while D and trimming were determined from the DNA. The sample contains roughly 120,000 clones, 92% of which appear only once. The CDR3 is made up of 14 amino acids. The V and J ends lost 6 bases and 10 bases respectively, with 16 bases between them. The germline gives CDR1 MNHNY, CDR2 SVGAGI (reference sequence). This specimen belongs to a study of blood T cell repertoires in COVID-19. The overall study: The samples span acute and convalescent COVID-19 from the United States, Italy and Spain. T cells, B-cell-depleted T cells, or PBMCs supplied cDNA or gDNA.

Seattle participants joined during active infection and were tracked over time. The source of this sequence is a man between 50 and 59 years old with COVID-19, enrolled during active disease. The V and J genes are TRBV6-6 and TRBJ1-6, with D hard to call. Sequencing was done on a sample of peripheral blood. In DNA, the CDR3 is TGTGCCAGCAGCTCGGGCCCTGCGGGGTCACCCCTCCACTTT. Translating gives CASSSGPAGSPLHF.